These T cell receptor beta chains were read from a single sample in a study of OX40 agonist ivuxolimab in advanced cancers. The table came from immunoSEQ multiplex PCR; TCRdb's copy has only in-frame clones and leaves some out. Of roughly 60,000 clones listed, about 82% are singletons. The sequencing used CD4+ or CD8+ T cells sorted from blood, collected in a trial of the OX40 agonist ivuxolimab. These receptors were taken from an adult with an advanced solid tumor such as melanoma, head and neck, liver or kidney cancer. Each CDR3 is given with its conserved first and last residue.

J	V	CDR3
TRBJ1-4	TRBV6-5	CASSYGFNEKLFF
TRBJ1-5	TRBV28	CASCGTGGIGNQPQHF
TRBJ1-1	TRBV18	CASSPGDGLEAFF
TRBJ2-2	TRBV9	CASSVSGINTGELFF
TRBJ1-2	TRBV6-6	CASSTGEVGYGYTF
TRBJ2-1	TRBV2	CASKEGRDNEQFF
TRBJ1-1	TRBV6-4	CASSDSAGTNTEAFF
TRBJ2-2	TRBV12-5	CASGSRTGGYTGELFF
TRBJ2-5	TRBV30	CAWSRGLGETQYF
TRBJ2-6	TRBV10-3	CAISAGGSGANVLTF
TRBJ1-5	TRBV7-2	CASSLETLPQHF
TRBJ2-4	TRBV30	CAWTTGTSGLAKNIQYF
TRBJ2-5	TRBV7-2	CASSFSGTGGLTSQYF
TRBJ1-2	TRBV5-1	CASSPWDTAGGYGYTF
TRBJ2-2	TRBV9	CASSGTSLGTGELFF
TRBJ2-2	TRBV5-4	CASLLDGGADTGELFF
TRBJ1-3	TRBV5-1	CASSSGTPGDTIYF
TRBJ2-1	TRBV9	CASSVLGSSYNEQFF
TRBJ1-3	TRBV6-6	CASSYPGLSGNTIYF
TRBJ2-7	TRBV10-3	CAISGGLAGGYEQYF
TRBJ1-1	TRBV6-5	CASRLRGLNTEAFF
TRBJ2-6	TRBV9	CASSSTGTAISGANVLTF
TRBJ2-5	TRBV11-3	CASSLDGGEETQYF
TRBJ1-5	TRBV29-1	CSVKLQDNSNQPQHF
TRBJ1-5	TRBV4-3	CASSQDRRQPQHF
TRBJ1-6	TRBV2	CATQTGDNSPLHF
TRBJ2-2	TRBV19	CASRSGGPNTGELFF
TRBJ2-2	TRBV7-2	CASSLGDRLTGELFF
TRBJ1-1	TRBV6-1	CASSEAPGTEAFF
TRBJ1-5	TRBV6-1	CASSARQDNQPQHF